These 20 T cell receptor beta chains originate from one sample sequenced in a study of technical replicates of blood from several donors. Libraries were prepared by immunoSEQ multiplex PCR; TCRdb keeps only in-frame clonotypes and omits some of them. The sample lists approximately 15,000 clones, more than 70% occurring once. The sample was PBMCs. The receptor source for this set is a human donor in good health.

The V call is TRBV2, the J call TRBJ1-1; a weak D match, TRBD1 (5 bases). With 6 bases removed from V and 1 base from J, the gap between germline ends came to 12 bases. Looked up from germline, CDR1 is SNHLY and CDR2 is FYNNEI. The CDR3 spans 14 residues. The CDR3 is CASRGGTENTEAFF. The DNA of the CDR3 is TGTGCCAGCAGGGGAGGGACGGAGAACACTGAAGCTTTCTTT.

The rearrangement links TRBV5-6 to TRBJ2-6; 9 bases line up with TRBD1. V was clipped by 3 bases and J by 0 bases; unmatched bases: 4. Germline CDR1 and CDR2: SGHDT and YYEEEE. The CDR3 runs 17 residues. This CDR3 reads CASSSPTGGSGANVLTF. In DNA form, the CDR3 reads TGTGCCAGCAGCTCGCCGACAGGGGGCTCTGGGGCCAACGTCCTGACTTTC.

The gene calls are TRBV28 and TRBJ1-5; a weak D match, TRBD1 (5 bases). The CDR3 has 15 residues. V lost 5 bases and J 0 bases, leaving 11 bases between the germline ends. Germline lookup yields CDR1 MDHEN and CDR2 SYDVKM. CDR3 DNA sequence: TGTGCCAGCAGTACCGGGGACTATAGCAATCAGCCCCAGCATTTT. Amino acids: CASSTGDYSNQPQHF.

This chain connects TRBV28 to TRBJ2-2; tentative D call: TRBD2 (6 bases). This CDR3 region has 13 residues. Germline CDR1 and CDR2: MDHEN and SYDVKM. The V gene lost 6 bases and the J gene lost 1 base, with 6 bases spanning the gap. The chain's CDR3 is CASRGGNTGELFF. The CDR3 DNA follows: TGTGCCAGCAGGGGGGGGAACACCGGGGAGCTGTTTTTT. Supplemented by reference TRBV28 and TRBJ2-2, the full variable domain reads DVKVTQSSRYLVKRTGEKVFLECVQDMDHENMFWYRQDPGLGLRLIYFSYDVKMKEKGDIPEGYSVSREKKERFSLILESASTNQTSMYLCASRGGNTGELFFGEGSRLTVL.

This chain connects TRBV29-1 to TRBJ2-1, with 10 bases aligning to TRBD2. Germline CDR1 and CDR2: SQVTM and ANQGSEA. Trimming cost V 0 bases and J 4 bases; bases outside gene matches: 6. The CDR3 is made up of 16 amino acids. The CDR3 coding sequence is TGCAGCGTTGAAGATTATCGGACTAGCGGTTACAATGAGCAGTTCTTC. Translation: CSVEDYRTSGYNEQFF.

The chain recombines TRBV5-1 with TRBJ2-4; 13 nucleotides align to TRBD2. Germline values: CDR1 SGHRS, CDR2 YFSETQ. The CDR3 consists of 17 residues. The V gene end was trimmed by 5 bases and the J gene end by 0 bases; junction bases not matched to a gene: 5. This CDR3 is CASRPGLAGRAKNIQYF. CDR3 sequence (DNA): TGCGCCAGCAGACCGGGACTAGCGGGACGAGCCAAAAACATTCAGTACTTC.

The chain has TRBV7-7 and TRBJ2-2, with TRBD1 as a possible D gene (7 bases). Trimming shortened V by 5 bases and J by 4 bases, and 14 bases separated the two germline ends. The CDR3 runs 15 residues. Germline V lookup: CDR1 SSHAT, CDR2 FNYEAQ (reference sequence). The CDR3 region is CASSPQGGPTGELFF. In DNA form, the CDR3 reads TGTGCCAGCAGCCCTCAGGGGGGCCCCACCGGGGAGCTGTTTTTT.

CDR3 loop: CASRVGLGSSYEQYF. The CDR3 DNA reads as TGCGCCAGCAGGGTTGGACTGGGTAGCTCCTACGAGCAGTACTTC. This chain uses TRBV5-1 with TRBJ2-7; the D gene is possibly TRBD2 (5 bases). Germline V CDR1 and CDR2: SGHRS, YFSETQ. Trimming stripped 5 bases from V and 0 bases from J, with 15 bases between. The CDR3 runs 15 residues.

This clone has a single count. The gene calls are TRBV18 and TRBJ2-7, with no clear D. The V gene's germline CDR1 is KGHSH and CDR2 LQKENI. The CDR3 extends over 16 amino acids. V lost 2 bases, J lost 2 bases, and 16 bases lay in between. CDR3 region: CASSPVPNQNTYEQYF. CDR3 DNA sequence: TGTGCCAGCTCACCAGTCCCAAACCAAAACACCTACGAGCAGTACTTC.

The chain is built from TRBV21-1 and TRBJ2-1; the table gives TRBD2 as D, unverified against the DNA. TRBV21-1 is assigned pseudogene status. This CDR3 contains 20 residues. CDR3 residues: CASSTPSFAGSYPPYNEQFF. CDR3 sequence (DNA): TGTGCCAGCAGCACACCCTCCTTCGCCGGGAGCTACCCCCCCTACAATGAGCAGTTCTTC.

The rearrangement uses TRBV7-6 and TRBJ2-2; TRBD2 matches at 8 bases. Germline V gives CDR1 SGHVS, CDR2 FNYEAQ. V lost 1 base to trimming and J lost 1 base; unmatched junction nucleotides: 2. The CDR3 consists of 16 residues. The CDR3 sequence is CASSLDAGGNTGELFF. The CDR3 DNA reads TGTGCCAGCAGCTTAGATGCGGGAGGGAACACCGGGGAGCTGTTTTTT.

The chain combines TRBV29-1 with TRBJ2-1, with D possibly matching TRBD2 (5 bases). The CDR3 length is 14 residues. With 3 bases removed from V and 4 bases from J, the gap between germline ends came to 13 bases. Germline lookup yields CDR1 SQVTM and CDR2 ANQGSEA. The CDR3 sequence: CSVEGVSLYNEQFF. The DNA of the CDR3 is TGCAGCGTTGAGGGAGTCTCCCTATACAATGAGCAGTTCTTC.

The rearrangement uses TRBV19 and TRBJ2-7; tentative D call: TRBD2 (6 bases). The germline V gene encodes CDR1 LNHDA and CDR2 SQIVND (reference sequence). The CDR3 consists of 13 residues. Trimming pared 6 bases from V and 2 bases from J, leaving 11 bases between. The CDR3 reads CASRRDGTYEQYF. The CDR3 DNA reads TGTGCCAGTAGGCGGGACGGGACCTACGAGCAGTACTTC.

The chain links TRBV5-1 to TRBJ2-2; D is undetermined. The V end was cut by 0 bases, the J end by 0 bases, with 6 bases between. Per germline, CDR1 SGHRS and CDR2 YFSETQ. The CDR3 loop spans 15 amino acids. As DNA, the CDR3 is TGCGCCAGCAGCTTGGGCAACACGAACACCGGGGAGCTGTTTTTT. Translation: CASSLGNTNTGELFF.

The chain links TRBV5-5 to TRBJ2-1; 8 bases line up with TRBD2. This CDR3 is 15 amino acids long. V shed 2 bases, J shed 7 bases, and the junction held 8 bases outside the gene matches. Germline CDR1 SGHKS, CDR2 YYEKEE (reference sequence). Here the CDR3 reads CASSLSSGRANEQFF. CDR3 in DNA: TGTGCCAGCAGCTTATCTAGCGGGCGGGCGAATGAGCAGTTCTTC.

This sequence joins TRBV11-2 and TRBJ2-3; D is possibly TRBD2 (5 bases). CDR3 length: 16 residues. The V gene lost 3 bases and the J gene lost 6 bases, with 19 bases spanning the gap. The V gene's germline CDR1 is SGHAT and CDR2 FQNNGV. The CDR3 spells CASSFSVRGSRDTQYF. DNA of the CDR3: TGTGCCAGCAGCTTCTCGGTCCGGGGTTCAAGGGATACGCAGTATTTT. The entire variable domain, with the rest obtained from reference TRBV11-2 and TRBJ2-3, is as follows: EAGVAQSPRYKIIEKRQSVAFWCNPISGHATLYWYQQILGQGPKLLIQFQNNGVVDDSQLPKDRFSAERLKGVDSTLKIQPAKLEDSAVYLCASSFSVRGSRDTQYFGPGTRLTVL.

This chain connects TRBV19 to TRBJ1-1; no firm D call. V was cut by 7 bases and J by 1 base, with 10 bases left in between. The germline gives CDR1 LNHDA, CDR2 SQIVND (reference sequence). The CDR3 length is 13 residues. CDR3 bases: TGTGCCAGTAAGAAAGCGGCGAACACTGAAGCTTTCTTT. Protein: CASKKAANTEAFF.

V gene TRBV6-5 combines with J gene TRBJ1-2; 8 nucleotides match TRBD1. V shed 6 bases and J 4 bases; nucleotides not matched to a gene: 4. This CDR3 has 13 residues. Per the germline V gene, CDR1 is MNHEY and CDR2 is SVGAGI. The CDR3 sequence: CASRRTGIYGYTF. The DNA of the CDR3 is TGTGCCAGCAGACGGACAGGGATCTATGGCTACACCTTC.

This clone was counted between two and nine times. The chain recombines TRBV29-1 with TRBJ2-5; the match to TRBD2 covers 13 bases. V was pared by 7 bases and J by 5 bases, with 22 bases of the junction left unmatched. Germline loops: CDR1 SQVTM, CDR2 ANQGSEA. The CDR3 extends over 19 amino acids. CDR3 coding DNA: TGCAGCGCCCGTTTGTCCGGGACTAGCGGGATACGGGTTTGGGAGACCCAGTACTTC. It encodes CSARLSGTSGIRVWETQYF.

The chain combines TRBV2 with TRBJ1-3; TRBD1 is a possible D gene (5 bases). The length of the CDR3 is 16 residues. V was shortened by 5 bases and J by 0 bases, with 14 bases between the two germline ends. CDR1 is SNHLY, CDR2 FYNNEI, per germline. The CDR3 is CASSPDGGTSGNTIYF. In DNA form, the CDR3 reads TGTGCCAGCAGTCCCGACGGGGGGACCTCTGGAAACACCATATATTTT.